The subject of this entry is one T cell receptor beta chain. The clone's antigen remains unknown. No much larger clonotype is one base removed from it; base qualities were not supplied. This record belongs to a study of shared clonotypes between healthy human individuals (dated by TCRdb to between 2020 and 2021). Regarding the complete study: The cohort included three men and a couple of women between 18 and 49 years of age. For each donor, CD4 naive and CD4 memory were each given three plates, CD8 naive was given two plates, and CD8 memory was given one plate. The study deeply sequenced blood TCR repertoires of about 5 healthy adults to estimate repertoire size and the extent of clonotype sharing between individuals. To increase sequencing depth and limit assay-specific biases, TCR repertoire library preparation and sequencing were carried out by different laboratories using diverse techniques. Leukapheresis yielded between about 0.9 and 9.5 billion PBMCs per donor.

Healthy HIV-negative adults with no recently reported acute infections or vaccinations were included as donors. Every donor was a Caucasian adult living in Nashville, Tennessee, USA. Magnetic negative selection was used to enrich CD4+ T cells, after which naive cells were positively selected on CD45RA and the negative fraction became the memory subset. Blood was obtained by leukapheresis, after which PBMCs were separated by Ficoll-Histopaque density gradient centrifugation and cryopreserved in liquid nitrogen vapor phase. Purity and quantity of every magnetically sorted T cell population were checked by analytical flow cytometry. Genomic DNA was isolated from every sorted fraction and measured by UV absorbance on a Nanodrop 2000c. TCR CDR3 regions were amplified from genomic DNA by multiplex PCR using the deep immunoSEQ assay. Genomic DNA extracted from each cell subset was distributed evenly over all wells of several immunoSEQ 96-well plates, and each plate served as one replicate. For sorted subsets, approximately 210 ng genomic DNA, equal to 30,000 or so T cell genomes, was loaded into each replicate PCR. Purified libraries were quantified with a Qubit 3.0 fluorometer, sized on a Bioanalyzer 2100, and re-quantified with the KAPA Library Quantification kit. A separate single-read 150-cycle Illumina NextSeq 550 flow cell was used to sequence each immunoSEQ 96-well plate. As for the original processing: Because only junctional sequences without quality scores were contained in the immunoSEQ output, filtering matching that applied to full-length reads could not be performed. To assign V/J genes and CDR3, sequences were annotated against IMGT germline references using PyIR, a Python wrapper for IgBLAST v1.9. Reads with weak V/J assignments (E-value above 1e-6), missing CDR3, stop codons, out-of-frame junctions, or ambiguous translated residues were removed. A V3J clonotype was defined by an identical inferred V gene, J gene, and CDR3 amino acid sequence. To compute the percentage overlap between repertoires, the number of shared unique clonotypes was divided by the size of the smaller repertoire. Richness of each repertoire was evaluated using RTK rarefaction, the Chao1 estimator, and Recon v2.1 estimates of unobserved clonotypes. For all TCRbeta clonotypes obtained by the gDNA method from a handful of donors, generation probabilities were computed with OLGA. TCRdb carries this immuneACCESS record with in-frame sequences only. Its versions omit some clonotypes, under half of them owing to an unresolved V gene in the studies checked, with the rest unexplained. V, J and clone size are taken as reported in that table, and D and trimming were inferred from the DNA itself. The sample table contains 1.6 million or so clones; only one count was recorded for roughly 96% of them. The ten biggest clones cover 1% to 1.5% of the sample.

Here is what the overall study found, with its caveats: Rarefaction of sorted-subset datasets indicated incomplete sequencing despite the large sequencing depth. Naive subsets generally had larger estimated clonotype richness than memory subsets did. Across a few donors, about 4.5% of naive CD4, around 3.5% of naive CD8, approximately 2.5% of memory CD4, and under 0.45% of memory CD8 clonotypes were shared. Only blood was sampled, and tissue TCR repertoires likely differ from those in blood. Based on pairwise subsampling, the degree of clonotype sharing among donors was expected to be affected by sequencing depth. The genetic and exposure-history diversity represented was limited by the small number of donors. Compared with non-shared clonotypes, clonotypes shared by all four sorted-subset donors had higher generation probabilities.

The CDR1 and CDR2 encoded by the germline V gene (reference sequence) are SGHNT and YYREEE. At the junction V is shortened by 4 bases and J by 0 bases, with 18 bases in between. Spanning cysteine to phenylalanine, the CDR3 consists of 17 amino acids. Just the 51-base CDR3 DNA is kept, in frame starting at base 1. The sequence derives from a man aged 25-45 years in good health. Sequencing was performed on naive CD4+ T cells sorted from blood. The sample's cell subset or site label, in plain terms: CD45RA+ positively selected. The chain couples TRBV5-4 to TRBJ2-3, with a weak D call of TRBD2 (5 bases match). Here is the DNA: TGTGCCAGCAGCCCTATCGGTAGAGGGCCCAGCACAGATACGCAGTATTTT. It codes for CASSPIGRGPSTDTQYF.